This T cell receptor beta chain originates from a study of regulatory T cells in long-lasting Graves disease. CDR1 SGHRS and CDR2 YFSETQ come from the germline V gene. This CDR3 has 15 amino acids. V shed 4 bases, J shed 7 bases, and the junction held 4 bases outside the gene matches. Specified time point: persistent/refractory GD, antithyroid drugs over 5 years with positive TRAb. PBMCs provided the RNA from which the TCR library was made. Arm-PCR of CDR3 regions and iRepertoire HTBI primers were the basis on which TCR beta libraries were built. One entry per CDR3 protein results from TCRdb running MiXCR on the multiplex PCR reads. The repertoire holds about 660,000 distinct CDR3 sequences, with approximately 31% as singletons.

The source of this sequence is a female donor with Graves disease. V is TRBV5-1 and J is TRBJ2-2; the match to TRBD2 covers 13 bases. The sequencing used peripheral blood mononuclear cells (PBMCs), collected when the disease was refractory, from a patient treated with antithyroid drugs. CDR3 protein: CASSGLAGEVGELFF. CDR3 sequence (DNA): TGCGCCAGCAGCGGACTAGCGGGAGAGGTCGGGGAGCTGTTTTTT.